This T cell receptor (beta chain) was recovered during a study of T cells in Graves' hyperthyroidism and ophthalmopathy. Study details: Specimen type is peripheral blood, collected at initial diagnosis prior to any treatment. Whole-study findings and limits: Through a model of 13 V-J features, ophthalmopathy was separated from stable hyperthyroidism.

Amplified TCR beta CDR3 regions came from RNA transcripts. The TCR CDR3 first-round RT-PCR relied on the HTBI primer set. TCRdb used MiXCR to reprocess the multiplex PCR reads, holding one entry per CDR3 protein. The table lists about 520,000 distinct CDR3 sequences, less than 25% of them singletons. The table lists this clonotype with many counts. Its antigen is currently unknown. Deletions cut 3 bases from V and 2 bases from J, with 13 bases between. Germline CDR1 reads LGHDT; CDR2 reads YNNKEL (reference sequence). This CDR3 contains 15 residues. The material sequenced was blood. The chain uses TRBV3-1 and TRBJ2-5; D possibly corresponds to TRBD1 (6 bases). The origin of this receptor is a woman in her 30s with Graves' ophthalmopathy. CDR3 sequence reads: CASSQDSYPQETQYF. CDR3 nucleotide sequence: TGTGCCAGCAGCCAGGACAGTTATCCTCAAGAGACCCAGTACTTC.